The next 5 T cell receptor beta chains were all read from a single sample in a study of OX40 agonist ivuxolimab in advanced cancers. Assay used: immunoSEQ multiplex PCR; TCRdb lists only in-frame clones, some missing. The data contain about 84,000 clones, approximately 84% of them singletons. Sequences were derived from CD4+ or CD8+ T cells sorted from blood, sampled in a trial of the OX40 agonist ivuxolimab. Receptor source: an adult with an advanced solid tumor such as melanoma, head and neck, liver or kidney cancer.

The J gene is TRBJ1-2, the V gene TRBV7-2, with 7 bases identical to TRBD1. The germline CDR1 and CDR2 sequences are SGHTA and FQGNSA. The CDR3 has 16 amino acids. The V gene end was trimmed by 0 bases and the J gene end by 4 bases; junction bases not matched to a gene: 8. This CDR3 is CASSLAGGAITYGYTF. The CDR3 region has the DNA TGTGCCAGCAGCTTAGCAGGGGGCGCAATCACCTATGGCTACACCTTC.

The chain has TRBV5-5 and TRBJ2-3, with 7 bases identical to TRBD2. V dropped 1 base and J dropped 8; count of bases not matched to a gene: 4. CDR3 length: 13 residues. CDR1 and CDR2 (germline): SGHKS, YYEKEE (reference sequence). For the CDR3, the DNA is TGTGCCAGCAGCTTGCGCGGGGGAGTTACGCAGTATTTT. Its protein product is CASSLRGGVTQYF.

The gene calls are TRBV6-5 and TRBJ2-3; D gene unclear. Germline loops: CDR1 MNHEY, CDR2 SVGAGI. The germline V and J ends were trimmed by 5 bases and 6 bases, with 15 bases remaining between them. CDR3 length equals 14 residues. CDR3 loop: CASSTKLGSDTQYF. CDR3 bases: TGTGCCAGCAGTACAAAGTTAGGATCTGATACGCAGTATTTT.

The J gene is TRBJ2-5, the V gene TRBV5-5, with TRBD1 identical over 11 bases. The CDR3 has 15 residues. V dropped 3 bases and J dropped 5; count of bases not matched to a gene: 6. The germline V gene encodes CDR1 SGHKS and CDR2 YYEKEE (reference sequence). The chain's CDR3 is CASSWRTGGPETQYF. CDR3 nucleotides: TGTGCCAGCAGCTGGCGGACAGGGGGCCCCGAGACCCAGTACTTC. The variable domain in full, with the rest retrieved from reference TRBV5-5 and TRBJ2-5, is DAGVTQSPTHLIKTRGQQVTLRCSPISGHKSVSWYQQVLGQGPQFIFQYYEKEERGRGNFPDRFSARQFPNYSSELNVNALLLGDSALYLCASSWRTGGPETQYFGPGTRLLVL.

This clone has a single count. The genes are TRBV19 and TRBJ1-5; no definite D call. This CDR3 is built from 12 residues. Germline V gene lookup returns CDR1 LNHDA and CDR2 SQIVND (reference sequence). Between the trimmed V and J ends, which lost 7 bases and 4 bases, there was a span of 8 bases. DNA of the CDR3: TGTGCCAGTACTGAGAGTAATCAGCCCCAGCATTTT. As protein: CASTESNQPQHF.